The 14 T cell receptor beta chains in this list originate from one sample, sequenced in a study of CD8+ T cells in alopecia areata. The treatment denotes: oral pan-JAK inhibitor, 5-10 mg twice daily. It was cDNA, reverse transcribed from extracted RNA, that served as the sequencing template. TCRdb's copy holds only in-frame clones and misses some; the assay was immunoSEQ multiplex PCR. The profile shows about 190,000 clones, 55% to 70% of them singletons. Specimen: CD4+ T cells sorted from blood, collected at week 4, from a patient treated with tofacitinib. These receptor sequences come from a human donor with alopecia areata.

The chain couples TRBV29-1 to TRBJ1-1; D is unclear. Trimming left V 3 bases short and J 7 bases short, with 9 bases between. The CDR3 is made up of 11 amino acids. CDR1 and CDR2 (germline): SQVTM, ANQGSEA. The CDR3 DNA sequence: TGCAGCGTTGAGGAAGCCTATGAAGCTTTCTTT. It yields the protein CSVEEAYEAFF. The full variable domain, its missing parts supplied by reference TRBV29-1 and TRBJ1-1, is SAVISQKPSRDICQRGTSLTIQCQVDSQVTMMFWYRQQPGQSLTLIATANQGSEATYESGFVIDKFPISRPNLTFSTLTVSNMSPEDSSIYLCSVEEAYEAFFGQGTRLTVV.

DNA of the CDR3: TGTGCCTGGAGGAACAGGGGAGGTGAGCAGTTCTTC. As protein: CAWRNRGGEQFF. The chain joins TRBV30 to TRBJ2-1; tentative D call: TRBD1 (7 bases). The V end lost 3 bases, the J end lost 9 bases, and 12 bases lay between the germline ends. CDR3 size: 12 residues. Germline CDR1 is GTSNPN and CDR2 is SVGIG (reference sequence).

V usage is TRBV4-1 and J usage is TRBJ2-5; D call uncertain. Germline V gene data show CDR1 as MGHRA and CDR2 as YSYEKL. With 2 bases removed from V and 5 bases from J, the gap between germline ends came to 18 bases. This CDR3 is 16 amino acids long. The CDR3 sequence is CASSQSGHRRAETQYF. CDR3 DNA sequence: TGCGCCAGCAGCCAATCAGGTCATCGTAGGGCGGAGACCCAGTACTTC.

The CDR3 DNA is TGCGCCAGCAGCTTGCGACCGAACACTGAAGCTTTCTTT. Amino acids: CASSLRPNTEAFF. This sequence joins TRBV5-1 and TRBJ1-1; D uncertain. Per germline, CDR1 SGHRS and CDR2 YFSETQ. CDR3 length: 13 amino acids. V lost 1 base and J lost 1, with 5 bases in between.

The chain links TRBV6-5 to TRBJ2-1; TRBD1 matches 9 bases. With V trimmed by 4 bases and J by 8 bases, 12 bases remained unmatched. The V gene's germline CDR1 is MNHEY and CDR2 SVGAGI. The CDR3 totals 16 residues. The CDR3 protein is CASSFRGTGTTDEQFF. The CDR3 region has the DNA TGTGCCAGCAGTTTTCGAGGGACAGGGACGACCGATGAGCAGTTCTTC.

This clone was found a few times. The rearrangement uses TRBV30 and TRBJ1-2; D remains unclear. There are 14 residues in the CDR3. The germline V and J ends were trimmed by 3 bases and 2 bases, with 13 bases remaining between them. CDR1 is GTSNPN, CDR2 SVGIG, per germline (reference sequence). DNA for the CDR3: TGTGCCTGGAGGGGGTTCGGATGGAACTATGGCTACACCTTC. Translating it yields CAWRGFGWNYGYTF. The variable domain in full, with the rest retrieved from reference TRBV30 and TRBJ1-2, is SQTIHQWPATLVQPVGSPLSLECTVEGTSNPNLYWYRQAAGRGLQLLFYSVGIGQISSEVPQNLSASRPQDRQFILSSKKLLLSDSGFYLCAWRGFGWNYGYTFGSGTRLTVV.

The chain has TRBV7-8 and TRBJ2-6, with D possibly matching TRBD1 (5 bases). This CDR3 contains 14 residues. V dropped 5 bases and J dropped 2 bases, with 7 bases sitting between them. Per the germline V gene, CDR1 is SGHVS and CDR2 is FQNEAQ. CDR3 bases: TGTGCCAGCAGCCCCAGGGCTGGGGCCAACGTCCTGACTTTC. This codes for CASSPRAGANVLTF. Filled out from reference TRBV7-8 and TRBJ2-6, the complete variable domain reads GAGVSQSPRYKVAKRGQDVALRCDPISGHVSLFWYQQALGQGPEFLTYFQNEAQLDKSGLPSDRFFAERPEGSVSTLKIQRTQQEDSAVYLCASSPRAGANVLTFGAGSRLTVL.

The genes are TRBV29-1 and TRBJ2-1; 14 bases are shared with TRBD2. In germline, CDR1 is SQVTM, CDR2 ANQGSEA. The CDR3 contains 15 residues. After removal of 8 bases from V and 4 bases from J, the junction contained 7 bases not matched to a gene. As DNA, the CDR3 is TGCAGCACCGCCTGGACTAGCGGGAGGTACAATGAGCAGTTCTTC. Its protein product is CSTAWTSGRYNEQFF.

A few counts support this clone. This sample includes further DNA sequences coding for the same CDR3. V usage is TRBV30 and J usage is TRBJ1-2; D is unresolved. The V gene's germline CDR1 is GTSNPN and CDR2 SVGIG (reference sequence). V lost 0 bases and J 5 bases, leaving 7 bases between the germline ends. CDR3 length: 12 amino acids. The CDR3 region is CAWSVGAYGYTF. The CDR3 DNA reads TGTGCCTGGAGTGTGGGCGCGTATGGCTACACCTTC.

The table lists this clone with a count of one. The rearrangement uses TRBV2 and TRBJ2-2, with D possibly TRBD2 on 5 matching bases. Trimming pared 6 bases from V and 5 bases from J, leaving 7 bases between. Per the germline V gene, CDR1 is SNHLY and CDR2 is FYNNEI. This CDR3 spans 12 amino acids. CDR3 nucleotide sequence: TGTGCCAGCAGAAGGACTACCGGGGAGCTGTTTTTT. This encodes CASRRTTGELFF.

On this clone: The same CDR3 can be traced to other DNA sequences in this sample. This chain uses TRBV29-1 with TRBJ2-7; D perhaps matches TRBD1 (5 bases). The CDR3 is made up of 13 amino acids. Trimming took 1 base from V and 4 from J, leaving 11 bases between them. Germline assignment: CDR1 SQVTM and CDR2 ANQGSEA. The CDR3 reads CSVEGQGNYEQYF. DNA of the CDR3: TGCAGCGTTGAAGGGCAGGGAAATTACGAGCAGTACTTC.

CDR3 sequence reads: CAWSVTPGKSIEQYF. CDR3 nucleotide sequence: TGTGCCTGGAGTGTAACTCCGGGGAAGAGCATCGAGCAGTACTTC. V and J are TRBV30 and TRBJ2-7; tentatively, D is TRBD2 (5 bases). The CDR3 contains 15 residues. V lost 0 bases, J lost 6 bases, and 18 bases lay in between. Germline CDR1 GTSNPN, CDR2 SVGIG (reference sequence). The whole variable domain, filled in from reference TRBV30 and TRBJ2-7, reads SQTIHQWPATLVQPVGSPLSLECTVEGTSNPNLYWYRQAAGRGLQLLFYSVGIGQISSEVPQNLSASRPQDRQFILSSKKLLLSDSGFYLCAWSVTPGKSIEQYFGPGTRLTVT.

The chain carries TRBV2 and TRBJ2-5; D is ambiguous. Trimming stripped 6 bases from V and 5 bases from J, with 10 bases between. CDR3 length: 12 residues. CDR1 is SNHLY and CDR2 is FYNNEI in the germline V gene. This CDR3 is CASSLVRETQYF. The CDR3 DNA follows: TGTGCCAGCAGCCTAGTACGTGAGACCCAGTACTTC.

The chain is built from TRBV7-9 and TRBJ1-1, with D tentatively TRBD1 (5 bases). The CDR3 sequence is 12 residues long. The V end lost 5 bases, the J end lost 6 bases, and 10 bases lay between the germline ends. Looked up from germline, CDR1 is SEHNR and CDR2 is FQNEAQ (reference sequence). The CDR3 is CASSRDFSEAFF. The CDR3 DNA sequence: TGTGCCAGCAGCAGGGACTTTTCTGAAGCTTTCTTT.